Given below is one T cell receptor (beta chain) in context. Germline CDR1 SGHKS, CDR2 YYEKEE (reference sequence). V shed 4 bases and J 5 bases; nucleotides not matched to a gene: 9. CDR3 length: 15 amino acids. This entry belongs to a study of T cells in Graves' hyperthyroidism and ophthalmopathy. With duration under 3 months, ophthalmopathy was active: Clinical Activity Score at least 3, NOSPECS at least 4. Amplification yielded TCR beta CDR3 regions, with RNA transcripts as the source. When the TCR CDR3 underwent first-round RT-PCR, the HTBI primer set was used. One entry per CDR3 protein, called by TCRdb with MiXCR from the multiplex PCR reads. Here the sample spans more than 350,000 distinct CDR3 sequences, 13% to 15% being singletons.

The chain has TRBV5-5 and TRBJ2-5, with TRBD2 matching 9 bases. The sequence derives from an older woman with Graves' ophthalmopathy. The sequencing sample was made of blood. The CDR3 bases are TGTGCCAGCAGCCCGGAACTAGCGGGTGAGGAGACCCAGTACTTC. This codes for CASSPELAGEETQYF.